Each of the 10 T cell receptor beta chains below was sequenced from the same sample in a study of blood T cells in healthy people across ages. With a J-beta primer mix and a sample-barcoded 5' primer, a second PCR ran about 6 to 11 cycles. TCRdb fed the 5' RACE reads into MiXCR, producing one record per CDR3 protein. Here the sample spans over 600,000 distinct CDR3 sequences, 35% to 60% being singletons. Sequencing was carried out using blood. The source is an elderly man in good health.

J is TRBJ2-7 and V is TRBV29-1, with 11 bases identical to TRBD1. This CDR3 has 14 amino acids. V trimming: 7 bases; J trimming: 3 bases; junction bases outside the gene matches: 8. The germline V gene has CDR1 SQVTM and CDR2 ANQGSEA. The CDR3 bases are TGCAGCGCGATGAGGGACAGGGGGGACTACGAGCAGTACTTC. Amino acids: CSAMRDRGDYEQYF.

This clonotype occurred many times. The V and J genes are TRBV6-6 and TRBJ2-3; 9 bases are a match to TRBD2. Per germline, CDR1 MNHNY and CDR2 SVGAGI (reference sequence). CDR3 size: 17 residues. Losses at the gene ends were 6 bases for V and 4 bases for J; bases not matched to a gene: 14. The CDR3 here is CASSQFRNRLAADTQYF. CDR3 coding DNA: TGTGCCAGCAGCCAGTTCCGAAATCGACTAGCGGCAGATACGCAGTATTTT.

This clonotype was detected a few times. This sequence joins TRBV28 and TRBJ2-3; TRBD2 might be the D (6 bases). The CDR3 covers 15 residues. Germline loops: CDR1 MDHEN, CDR2 SYDVKM. The V end was cut by 6 bases, the J end by 0 bases, with 13 bases between. The CDR3 region has the DNA TGTGCCAGCAGACCTTCCGGGACTAGCACAGATACGCAGTATTTT. Translating it yields CASRPSGTSTDTQYF.

This clonotype was counted at least ten times. V gene TRBV24-1 combines with J gene TRBJ2-1; TRBD1 matches at 7 bases. This CDR3 spans 11 amino acids. V was clipped by 7 bases and J by 7 bases; unmatched bases: 0. Germline V gene lookup returns CDR1 KGHDR and CDR2 SFDVKD. The CDR3 here is CATRDRNEQFF. As DNA, the CDR3 is TGTGCCACCAGGGACAGGAATGAGCAGTTCTTC.

The V and J genes are TRBV9 and TRBJ2-1; tentative D call: TRBD1 (6 bases). V gave up 0 bases and J gave up 9 bases, with 16 bases separating them. The CDR3 is 15 residues long. In germline, CDR1 is SGDLS, CDR2 YYNGEE. The CDR3 sequence is CASSVEGRGRGEQFF. CDR3 DNA: TGTGCCAGCAGCGTAGAGGGACGGGGCAGGGGTGAGCAGTTCTTC.

The count of this clonotype is one. Given a much more abundant clone one base away, this may be a read error. The chain is built from TRBV7-8 and TRBJ2-3; no definite D call. CDR3 length: 16 residues. Trimming took off 4 bases at V and 0 bases at J, with 14 bases between the two ends. Germline assignment: CDR1 SGHVS and CDR2 FQNEAQ. The CDR3 bases are TGTGCCAGCAGCTCCGAGGCAGCTACTAGCACAGATACGCAGTATTTT. Its protein product is CASSSEAATSTDTQYF. Full variable domain (remainder filled in from reference TRBV7-8 and TRBJ2-3): GAGVSQSPRYKVAKRGQDVALRCDPISGHVSLFWYQQALGQGPEFLTYFQNEAQLDKSGLPSDRFFAERPEGSVSTLKIQRTQQEDSAVYLCASSSEAATSTDTQYFGPGTRLTVL.

The chain carries TRBV2 and TRBJ1-2; a weak D match, TRBD1 (6 bases). The V end lost 6 bases, the J end lost 8 bases, and 19 bases lay between the germline ends. CDR1 is SNHLY, CDR2 FYNNEI, per germline. This CDR3 is 14 amino acids long. The CDR3 nucleotides read TGTGCCAGCAGCATCGACAGGATAGGAACGGGCTACACCTTC. As protein: CASSIDRIGTGYTF.

This clonotype came up a few times. The V gene is TRBV28, the J gene TRBJ2-1; 7 bases map to TRBD2. The CDR3 has 19 residues. Looked up from germline, CDR1 is MDHEN and CDR2 is SYDVKM. J gave up 0 bases and V 0 bases, and 11 bases lay outside the gene matches. Here the CDR3 reads CASSLWTKWGGTSYNEQFF. CDR3 in DNA: TGTGCCAGCAGTTTATGGACAAAATGGGGGGGGACCTCCTACAATGAGCAGTTCTTC.

This clonotype showed up just a few times. This chain connects TRBV7-9 to TRBJ2-3; 7 bases line up with TRBD2. Trimming removed 5 bases from V and 3 bases from J; junction bases left unmatched: 11. Germline-derived CDR1 and CDR2 are SEHNR and FQNEAQ (reference sequence). The CDR3 runs to 16 residues. The chain's CDR3 is CASSPATSEPTDTQYF. The CDR3 DNA sequence: TGTGCCAGCAGCCCTGCCACTAGCGAACCTACAGATACGCAGTATTTT.

V and J are TRBV20-1 and TRBJ2-7, with TRBD1 identical over 8 bases. The trim removed 3 bases at V and 1 base at J, leaving 11 bases unmatched. Germline CDR1 and CDR2: DFQATT and SNEGSKA (reference sequence). This CDR3 comprises 16 residues. CDR3 in DNA: TGCAGTGCTAGGGACTACAGGGGGGCGTTTTCCTACGAGCAGTACTTC. Its protein product is CSARDYRGAFSYEQYF.